These 8 T cell receptor beta chains were sequenced from one sample in a study of CD8 T cells in Susac syndrome. Reverse transcription of roughly 0.5 to 1 ug RNA was carried out with random hexamers. A single record per CDR3 protein comes from TCRdb applying MiXCR to the immunoSEQ multiplex PCR reads. The sample shows around 140,000 distinct CDR3 sequences, roughly 80% of them seen only once. Material for sequencing was CD8+ T cells from PBMCs. These receptors came from a human donor with multiple sclerosis.

The chain uses TRBV6-5 and TRBJ1-1, with D tentatively TRBD1 (5 bases). The germline gives CDR1 MNHEY, CDR2 SVGAGI. This CDR3 is built from 14 residues. Trimming removed 5 bases from V and 1 base from J, with 11 bases in between. CDR3 region: CASSASGGNTEAFF. The CDR3 DNA is TGTGCCAGCAGTGCCTCCGGGGGGAACACTGAAGCTTTCTTT.

The chain joins TRBV28 to TRBJ1-5; D gene ambiguous. This CDR3 region has 15 residues. Germline-derived CDR1 and CDR2 are MDHEN and SYDVKM. V was shortened by 1 base and J by 2 bases, with 9 bases between the two germline ends. The CDR3 DNA reads TGTGCCAGCAGTTTATTGATCTGGGGCAATCAGCCCCAGCATTTT. It specifies CASSLLIWGNQPQHF.

V usage is TRBV20-1 and J usage is TRBJ2-1; unclear D gene. The ends were cut back, 3 bases at V and 7 bases at J, with 31 bases in the middle. Germline-derived CDR1 and CDR2 are DFQATT and SNEGSKA (reference sequence). The CDR3 sequence is 19 residues long. The CDR3 reads CSASWDYTGPELQVNEQFF. The CDR3 coding sequence is TGCAGTGCTAGTTGGGATTATACTGGACCGGAACTCCAGGTGAATGAGCAGTTCTTC.

The V call is TRBV30, the J call TRBJ1-1; D gene ambiguous. The CDR3 has 11 amino acids. Trimming pared 2 bases from V and 4 bases from J, leaving 5 bases between. Germline CDR1 reads GTSNPN; CDR2 reads SVGIG (reference sequence). The CDR3 loop reads CAWSRVTEAFF. The CDR3 region has the DNA TGTGCCTGGAGTAGGGTCACTGAAGCTTTCTTT.

The chain joins TRBV12-3 or TRBV12-4 to TRBJ1-1; D not resolved. The CDR3 contains 14 residues. V lost 1 base and J 3 bases, leaving 9 bases between the germline ends. The CDR3 nucleotides read TGTGCCAGCAGTTTAGATTGGGGAGACACTGAAGCTTTCTTT. The encoded protein is CASSLDWGDTEAFF.

The chain combines TRBV12-3 or TRBV12-4 with TRBJ2-1, with no clear D. Trimming pared 4 bases from V and 8 bases from J, leaving 3 bases between. The CDR3 totals 10 residues. CDR3 nucleotides: TGTGCCAGCAGTTCTCATGAGCAGTTCTTC. It encodes CASSSHEQFF.

The chain recombines TRBV20-1 with TRBJ2-1; the match to TRBD1 covers 9 bases. Looked up from germline, CDR1 is DFQATT and CDR2 is SNEGSKA (reference sequence). V dropped 2 bases and J dropped 10; count of bases not matched to a gene: 12. The CDR3 contains 15 residues. CDR3 in amino acids: CSARRADRGIGEQFF. The CDR3 nucleotides are TGCAGTGCTAGAAGGGCGGACAGGGGAATCGGGGAGCAGTTCTTC.

CDR3 sequence (DNA): TGTGCCAGCGGGGTGGACAGGGAAGTTTTAAGCAATCAGCCCCAGCATTTT. Its protein product is CASGVDREVLSNQPQHF. The J gene is TRBJ1-5, the V gene TRBV19; TRBD1 aligns across 8 bases. The CDR3 is 17 amino acids. V dropped 9 bases and J dropped 1; count of bases not matched to a gene: 14. Germline-derived CDR1 and CDR2 are LNHDA and SQIVND (reference sequence).